This TCR beta chain was sequenced for a study of blood T cell repertoires in COVID-19 (dated by TCRdb to 2020 to 2021). Some background on the complete study: Samples covering the acute and convalescent phases of COVID-19 were provided by collaborators in the United States, Italy and Spain. The prospective study material was composed of cDNA or gDNA derived from T cells, B-cell-depleted T cells, or PBMCs. The samples were drawn from the first 160 participants of the ongoing ImmuneRACE study and from 950 to 1,500 subjects provided by 6 global collaborators. The dataset comprised deeply sampled blood TCRbeta repertoires from subjects exposed to, actively infected with, or recovered from COVID-19. The repertoires were released in a freely available public database meant as a resource for research on the immune response to SARS-CoV-2. Where HLA class I and class II types were available, the types were taken from metadata supplied by the sample provider, not from assay-based typing. The sample metadata nearly always contained a de-identified subject ID, COVID-19 status, age in years and sex. What the study reported, not specific to this receptor: How much clinical and demographic metadata was included differed by source and by participant, and the metadata was provided uncurated.

The collaborating institutions used their own protocols to collect whole blood in K2EDTA tubes. For TCRbeta analysis, collaborator samples were shipped as frozen whole blood, as isolated PBMCs, or as DNA extracted from either sample type. TCRbeta CDR3 regions were amplified from genomic DNA by means of the immunoSEQ Assay, a bias-controlled multiplex PCR. On the study's bioinformatics: The number of nucleated cells in each sample was estimated by amplification of reference gene primers within the assay. To quantify the absolute abundance of each unique TCRbeta CDR3 rearrangement, sequence reads were collapsed and filtered. For each sample, productive Simpson clonality was calculated as the square root of Simpson's diversity index across productive rearrangements. TCRdb re-hosts the immuneACCESS table, in-frame sequences only. Its copies lack some clones; in the studies checked, an unresolved V gene accounts for under half of them, and the cause for the rest is not known. V and J calls and clone size are those listed in that table; D and trimming were worked out from the DNA. This sample has over 150,000 clones in its table, and roughly 84% of those were observed once. The ten top clones hold 13% to 15% of the sample.

Reading the germline V gene gives CDR1 SGDLS and CDR2 YYNGEE. V and J are trimmed by 2 bases and 6 bases, and the gene matches miss 7 bases of the junction. Inclusive of the bounding cysteine and phenylalanine, the CDR3 is 14 residues long. Solely the CDR3 DNA is kept, with 42 bases framed from the first base. As to this clone: Its antigen remains unidentified. The input lacks base qualities; no much larger clone sits a single base away.

The rearrangement combines TRBV9 with TRBJ2-7, with 8 junctional bases fitting TRBD2. This receptor was obtained from a man aged 18 to 29 with active or convalescent COVID-19. The sample was peripheral blood. DNA sequence: TGTGCCAGCAGCGTGGTAGCGGGATCTCGCGAGCAGTACTTC. The resulting protein is CASSVVAGSREQYF. Reference TRBV9 and TRBJ2-7 genes cover what lies past the CDR3, so the full variable domain is DSGVTQTPKHLITATGQRVTLRCSPRSGDLSVYWYQQSLDQGLQFLIQYYNGEERAKGNILERFSAQQFPDLHSELNLSSLELGDSALYFCASSVVAGSREQYFGPGTRLTVT.